The subject of this entry is one TCR beta chain. This entry belongs to a study of blood T cell repertoires in COVID-19. The CDR3 spans 15 residues. V was clipped by 5 bases and J by 3 bases; unmatched bases: 5. Germline V lookup: CDR1 LNHDA, CDR2 SQIVND (reference sequence). As originally analysed: Researchers report that nucleated cell counts were estimated from reference gene primer amplification. The method was immunoSEQ multiplex PCR; TCRdb's version includes in-frame clones alone and lacks a portion of them. The D gene and trimming were derived from the DNA, and the V and J assignments and clone size from that table. The sample yields 150,000 to 200,000 clones, roughly 80% seen once. The recovered donors of Cohort 3 showed two negative PCRs, clearance, or symptom resolution.

V is TRBV19 and J is TRBJ2-7; 12 positions match TRBD2. This clonotype was obtained from a woman in her forties or fifties who had recovered from COVID-19. Sequences were obtained from PBMCs or T cells enriched from blood (not recorded which). CDR3 nucleotide sequence: TGTGCCAGTAGTCCTGGGGGACTAGCGGGCTACGAGCAGTACTTC. This codes for CASSPGGLAGYEQYF. The whole variable domain, remainder taken from reference TRBV19 and TRBJ2-7, is DGGITQSPKYLFRKEGQNVTLSCEQNLNHDAMYWYRQDPGQGLRLIYYSQIVNDFQKGDIAEGYSVSREKKESFPLTVTSAQKNPTAFYLCASSPGGLAGYEQYFGPGTRLTVT.